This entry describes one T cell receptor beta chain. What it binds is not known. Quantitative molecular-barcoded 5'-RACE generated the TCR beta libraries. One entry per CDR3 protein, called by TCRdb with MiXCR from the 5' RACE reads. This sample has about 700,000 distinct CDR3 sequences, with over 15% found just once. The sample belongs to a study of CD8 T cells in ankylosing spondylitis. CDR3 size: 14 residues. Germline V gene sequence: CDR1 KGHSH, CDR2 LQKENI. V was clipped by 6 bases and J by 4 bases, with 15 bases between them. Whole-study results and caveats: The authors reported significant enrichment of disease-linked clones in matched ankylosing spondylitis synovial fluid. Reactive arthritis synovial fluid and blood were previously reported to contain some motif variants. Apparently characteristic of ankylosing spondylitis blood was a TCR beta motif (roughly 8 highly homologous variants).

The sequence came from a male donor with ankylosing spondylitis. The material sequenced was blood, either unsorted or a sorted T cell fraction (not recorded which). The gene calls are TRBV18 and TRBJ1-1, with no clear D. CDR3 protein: CASSVSGVGTEAFF. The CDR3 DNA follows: TGTGCCAGCTCCGTTTCAGGCGTGGGCACTGAAGCTTTCTTT. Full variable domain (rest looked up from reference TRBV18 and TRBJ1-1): NAGVMQNPRHLVRRRGQEARLRCSPMKGHSHVYWYRQLPEEGLKFMVYLQKENIIDESGMPKERFSAEFPKEGPSILRIQQVVRGDSAAYFCASSVSGVGTEAFFGQGTRLTVV.